These T cell receptor beta chains were read from a single sample in a study of blood T cells in healthy people across ages. TCRdb fed the 5' RACE reads into MiXCR, producing one record per CDR3 protein. The table shows roughly 680,000 distinct CDR3 sequences, with approximately 49% occurring only once. The specimen sequenced was blood. The origin of the receptors is a woman aged 60-75 years in good health. CDR3s include the opening cysteine and the closing phenylalanine or tryptophan. The size entry is marked missing in some rows and otherwise reads once, few, many or a size class.

few,TRBJ1-1,TRBV5-1,CASSQGQGPNTEAFF
NA,TRBJ2-1,TRBV10-3,CAISDSGQGFWEQFF
few,TRBJ2-7,TRBV10-3,CAISSGTSTLPGKQYF
few,TRBJ2-1,TRBV9,CASSRFNEQFF
NA,TRBJ2-5,TRBV9,CASSVGGSSSEQYF
NA,NA,TRBV12-3/TRBV12-4,CASSSRGNGEQYF
NA,TRBJ1-2,TRBV7-2,CASSIARDYGYTF
NA,TRBJ2-5,TRBV27,CASSLWTGGGPYQETQYF
NA,NA,TRBV20-1,CSARDFASGRKTQYF
NA,TRBJ1-2,TRBV7-2,CASSSDGLRGYTF
NA,TRBJ2-7,TRBV5-1,CASSLDGPYEQYF
NA,TRBJ1-1,TRBV9,CARSAGEDPEAFF
few,TRBJ2-5,TRBV6-2/TRBV6-3,CASSYLTSQETQYF
few,TRBJ2-3,TRBV7-9,CASSPPGTASTDTQYF
once,NA,TRBV30,CAWSLPGGPYEQYF
NA,TRBJ1-2,TRBV12-3/TRBV12-4,CASSRTGRYGYTF
few,TRBJ2-3,TRBV29-1,CSILGGLAASTDTQYF
few,TRBJ2-7,TRBV3-1,CASSPYGNPTEQYF
few,TRBJ2-1,TRBV20-1,CSAGQGAGYNEQFF
few,TRBJ1-4,TRBV29-1,CSVEQNNEKLFF
NA,TRBJ2-5,TRBV2,CASRTGQGETQYF
NA,TRBJ2-1,TRBV5-1,CASSLQINEQFF
NA,TRBJ2-7,TRBV9,CASSVGDTIGYEQYF